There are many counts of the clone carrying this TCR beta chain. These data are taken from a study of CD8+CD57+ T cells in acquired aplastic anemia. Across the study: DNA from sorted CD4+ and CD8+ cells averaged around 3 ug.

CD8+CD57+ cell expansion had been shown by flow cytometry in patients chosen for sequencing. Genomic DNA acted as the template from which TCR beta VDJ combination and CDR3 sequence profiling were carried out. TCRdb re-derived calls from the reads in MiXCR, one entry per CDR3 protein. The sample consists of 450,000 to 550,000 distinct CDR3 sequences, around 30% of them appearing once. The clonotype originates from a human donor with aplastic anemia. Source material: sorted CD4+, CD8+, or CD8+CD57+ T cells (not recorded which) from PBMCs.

The CDR3 DNA reads TGTGCCAGTGGCGAGACAGGGTTCTACAATGAGCAGTTCTTC. It translates to CASGETGFYNEQFF. This chain uses TRBV19 with TRBJ2-1, with TRBD1 identical over 7 bases. Germline lookup yields CDR1 LNHDA and CDR2 SQIVND (reference sequence). The J segment lost 3 bases and the V segment lost 8 bases, leaving 7 bases of the junction unmatched. This CDR3 comprises 14 residues.